This entry lists 20 T cell receptor beta chains sequenced from one sample in a study of cytomegalovirus exposure and HLA in healthy donors. In the PCR, 60 Vbeta and 13 Jbeta primers were used. Some clones are missing from TCRdb's copy, which holds only in-frame ones; the method was immunoSEQ multiplex PCR. The sample lists around 220,000 clones; roughly 80% were seen once. The specimen was PBMCs. The receptors were gathered from a girl aged 2 to 10 in good health and CMV-seronegative.

This clone was found a few times. This sequence joins TRBV29-1 and TRBJ2-7; D is perhaps TRBD1 (6 bases). V lost 3 bases to trimming and J lost 7 bases, with 16 bases between them. The germline CDR1 and CDR2 sequences are SQVTM and ANQGSEA. The CDR3 is made up of 13 amino acids. The CDR3 here is CSVEPQGWQEQYF. In DNA form, the CDR3 reads TGCAGCGTTGAGCCACAGGGTTGGCAAGAGCAGTACTTC.

The chain recombines TRBV19 with TRBJ2-7; a weak D match, TRBD1 (5 bases). Per the germline V gene, CDR1 is LNHDA and CDR2 is SQIVND (reference sequence). V was shortened by 3 bases and J by 2 bases, with 11 bases between the two germline ends. The CDR3 spans 14 residues. The CDR3 region has the DNA TGTGCCAGTAGTATTCAGGGTGTGACCTACGAGCAGTACTTC. It encodes CASSIQGVTYEQYF. The full variable domain, rest sourced from reference TRBV19 and TRBJ2-7, is DGGITQSPKYLFRKEGQNVTLSCEQNLNHDAMYWYRQDPGQGLRLIYYSQIVNDFQKGDIAEGYSVSREKKESFPLTVTSAQKNPTAFYLCASSIQGVTYEQYFGPGTRLTVT.

The chain has TRBV15 and TRBJ2-2; TRBD1 might be the D (6 bases). CDR1 and CDR2 (germline): LNHNV, YYDKDF (reference sequence). V lost 7 bases and J 0 bases, leaving 12 bases between the germline ends. The CDR3 consists of 15 residues. The CDR3 region has the DNA TGTGCCACCAACGACAGGTCAGCGAACACCGGGGAGCTGTTTTTT. Protein: CATNDRSANTGELFF.

The chain couples TRBV10-3 to TRBJ1-5; D gene uncertain. V was clipped by 0 bases and J by 2 bases, with 11 bases between them. The CDR3 covers 16 residues. Germline V gene data show CDR1 as ENHRY and CDR2 as SYGVKD. This chain's CDR3 is CAISESISPGNQPQHF. CDR3 DNA: TGTGCCATCAGTGAGTCGATCTCACCGGGCAATCAGCCCCAGCATTTT.

V and J are TRBV21-1 and TRBJ2-5; whether TRBD2, the table's D call, matches the DNA was not checked. TRBV21-1 is a pseudogene segment. CDR3 length equals 13 residues. The CDR3 sequence: CARWGGGLQTQYF. For the CDR3, the DNA is TGTGCCAGGTGGGGGGGAGGGCTTCAGACCCAGTACTTC.

This chain connects TRBV19 to TRBJ2-7; TRBD2 might be the D (6 bases). V dropped 7 bases and J dropped 7 bases, with 23 bases sitting between them. CDR1 LNHDA and CDR2 SQIVND come from the germline V gene (reference sequence). The CDR3 has 15 amino acids. DNA of the CDR3: TGTGCCAGTAAGCGGGTGTCAGTCGTTTCAGAAGAGCAGTACTTC. Its protein product is CASKRVSVVSEEQYF.

The J gene is TRBJ2-7, the V gene TRBV11-2; D unclear. This CDR3 is 13 amino acids long. Germline V gene sequence: CDR1 SGHAT, CDR2 FQNNGV. The V end lost 1 base, the J end lost 5 bases, and 9 bases lay between the germline ends. The CDR3 loop is CASSLVSGHEQYF. The CDR3 DNA is TGTGCCAGCAGCTTAGTAAGTGGCCACGAGCAGTACTTC.

The V gene is TRBV15, the J gene TRBJ1-6, with D possibly being TRBD1 (6 bases). V dropped 6 bases and J dropped 7 bases, with 13 bases sitting between them. CDR1 is LNHNV and CDR2 is YYDKDF in the germline V gene (reference sequence). CDR3 length: 14 residues. CDR3 in amino acids: CATSSRGENSPLHF. Here the CDR3 DNA reads TGTGCCACCAGTAGCAGGGGAGAGAATTCACCCCTCCACTTT.

The chain joins TRBV6-5 to TRBJ2-3, with TRBD2 matching 8 bases. The V segment lost 2 bases and the J segment 3 bases; nucleotides outside the gene matches: 4. CDR3 length: 15 residues. CDR1 is MNHEY, CDR2 SVGAGI, per germline. The CDR3 sequence is CASSYGGRITDTQYF. In nucleotides, the CDR3 is TGTGCCAGCAGTTACGGCGGGAGGATTACAGATACGCAGTATTTT.

The chain links TRBV9 to TRBJ1-2; D not resolved. The germline V and J ends were trimmed by 4 bases and 8 bases, with 18 bases remaining between them. This CDR3 is built from 14 residues. CDR1 and CDR2 (germline): SGDLS, YYNGEE. The CDR3 bases are TGTGCCAGCAGCCCTCAACCATTGGAGAAGGGCTACACCTTC. It encodes CASSPQPLEKGYTF.

This clone appeared once. CDR3 coding DNA: TGTGCCAGCAGTTACTCACTGACAGGGGGCTGGAAAGGCTACACCTTC. Translation gives CASSYSLTGGWKGYTF. J is TRBJ1-2 and V is TRBV6-6; 10 bases line up with TRBD1. V was pared by 0 bases and J by 8 bases, with 9 bases of the junction left unmatched. There are 16 residues in the CDR3. Germline assignment: CDR1 MNHNY and CDR2 SVGAGI (reference sequence).

About this clone: At one end the junction does not follow the germline gene, possibly because of a read error. The CDR3 coding sequence is TGTTCCAGCAGCCCACAGGGACGTGGCACTGAAGCTTTCTTT. This translates into CSSSPQGRGTEAFF. This chain uses TRBV7-9 with TRBJ1-1; weak D call: TRBD1 (6 bases). This CDR3 region has 14 residues. Germline values: CDR1 SEHNR, CDR2 FQNEAQ (reference sequence).

The CDR3: CASTTTGTYTGELFF. The CDR3 nucleotides are TGCGCCAGCACAACAACAGGGACGTACACCGGGGAGCTGTTTTTT. The chain carries TRBV5-1 and TRBJ2-2; TRBD1 is a possible D gene (6 bases). Per germline, CDR1 SGHRS and CDR2 YFSETQ. V was clipped by 6 bases and J by 3 bases, with 15 bases between them. There are 15 residues in the CDR3.

This chain links TRBV5-1 with TRBJ1-1, with 10 bases lining up with TRBD1. Germline trimming cut 4 bases from V and 4 bases from J; bases unmatched to any gene: 7. The CDR3 sequence is 15 residues long. Germline assignment: CDR1 SGHRS and CDR2 YFSETQ. In nucleotides, the CDR3 is TGCGCCAGCAGCCCCCGACAGGGGGCAGGCACTGAAGCTTTCTTT. Its protein product is CASSPRQGAGTEAFF.

The chain couples TRBV27 to TRBJ2-7; 9 bases fit TRBD1. Germline V gene sequence: CDR1 MNHEY, CDR2 SMNVEV (reference sequence). V lost 5 bases, J lost 2 bases, and 10 bases stayed unmatched. This CDR3 region has 16 residues. This CDR3 reads CASSPLDRGGTYEQYF. The CDR3 nucleotides are TGTGCCAGCAGTCCCCTAGACAGGGGGGGGACCTACGAGCAGTACTTC.

This clone was recorded once. V gene TRBV6-6 combines with J gene TRBJ2-5, with TRBD2 as a possible D gene (5 bases). V was clipped by 1 base and J by 0 bases, with 9 bases between them. Per the germline V gene, CDR1 is MNHNY and CDR2 is SVGAGI (reference sequence). The CDR3 length is 15 residues. The CDR3 here is CASSYFRGDQETQYF. In DNA form, the CDR3 reads TGTGCCAGCAGTTACTTCCGGGGAGACCAAGAGACCCAGTACTTC.

This sequence joins TRBV7-9 and TRBJ2-1; 8 positions match TRBD1. Germline V gene data show CDR1 as SEHNR and CDR2 as FQNEAQ (reference sequence). V gave up 5 bases and J gave up 4 bases; unmatched junction bases: 4. This CDR3 has 14 residues. The CDR3 nucleotides read TGTGCCAGCAGCCTTCGACAGGGGTACAATGAGCAGTTCTTC. Protein sequence: CASSLRQGYNEQFF. Supplemented by reference TRBV7-9 and TRBJ2-1, the full variable domain reads DTGVSQNPRHKITKRGQNVTFRCDPISEHNRLYWYRQTLGQGPEFLTYFQNEAQLEKSRLLSDRFSAERPKGSFSTLEIQRTEQGDSAMYLCASSLRQGYNEQFFGPGTRLTVL.

This sequence joins TRBV15 and TRBJ2-7, with TRBD1 identical over 9 bases. The germline CDR1 and CDR2 sequences are LNHNV and YYDKDF (reference sequence). This CDR3 is built from 12 residues. V dropped 11 bases and J dropped 2; count of bases not matched to a gene: 4. CDR3: CASGTGTYEQYF. Here the CDR3 DNA reads TGTGCCTCCGGGACAGGGACCTACGAGCAGTACTTC. Complete variable domain (other parts from reference TRBV15 and TRBJ2-7): DAMVIQNPRYQVTQFGKPVTLSCSQTLNHNVMYWYQQKSSQAPKLLFHYYDKDFNNEADTPDNFQSRRPNTSFCFLDIRSPGLGDTAMYLCASGTGTYEQYFGPGTRLTVT.

The chain links TRBV4-1 to TRBJ2-5, with 9 bases fitting TRBD1. The V and J ends lost 4 bases and 3 bases, in that order; junction bases with no gene match: 6. This CDR3 region has 15 residues. Germline V gene lookup returns CDR1 MGHRA and CDR2 YSYEKL. The CDR3 DNA follows: TGCGCCAGCAGCCGACGGACAGGGGAGAAAGAGACCCAGTACTTC. This translates into CASSRRTGEKETQYF.

The gene calls are TRBV5-1 and TRBJ1-3, with D perhaps TRBD1 (6 bases). CDR3 size: 14 residues. Germline values: CDR1 SGHRS, CDR2 YFSETQ. Trimming cost V 6 bases and J 4 bases, with 14 bases left between them. The DNA of the CDR3 is TGCGCCAGCAACGAGGGGGAGCGAGGAAACACCATATATTTT. Its protein product is CASNEGERGNTIYF.